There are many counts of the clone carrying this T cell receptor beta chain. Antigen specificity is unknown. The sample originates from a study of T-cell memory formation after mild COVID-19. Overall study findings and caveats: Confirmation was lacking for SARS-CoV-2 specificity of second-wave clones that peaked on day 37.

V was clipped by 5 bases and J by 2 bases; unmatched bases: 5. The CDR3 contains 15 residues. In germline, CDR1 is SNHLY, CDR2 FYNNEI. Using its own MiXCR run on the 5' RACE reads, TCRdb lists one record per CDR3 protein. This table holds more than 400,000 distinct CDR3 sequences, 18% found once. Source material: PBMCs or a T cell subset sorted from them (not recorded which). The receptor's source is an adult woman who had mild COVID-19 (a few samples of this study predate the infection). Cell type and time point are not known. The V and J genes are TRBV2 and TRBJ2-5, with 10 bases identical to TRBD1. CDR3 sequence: CASSLGQGVQETQYF. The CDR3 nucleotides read TGTGCCAGCAGTTTAGGACAGGGGGTTCAAGAGACCCAGTACTTC.